The 26 T cell receptor beta chains in this list originate from one sample, sequenced in a study of T cell responses to AZD1222 COVID-19 vaccine. The protocol was immunoSEQ multiplex PCR, while the TCRdb copy is restricted to in-frame clones and leaves out a portion. The sample yields 85,000 or so clones, around 84% seen once. The starting material was peripheral blood, obtained 28 days after the second AZD1222 dose. The origin of the receptors is an adult who received the AZD1222 COVID-19 vaccine.

The chain joins TRBV12-3 or TRBV12-4 to TRBJ1-1; D gene uncertain. The CDR3 is made up of 13 amino acids. Deletions cut 7 bases from V and 4 bases from J, with 13 bases between. CDR3 coding DNA: TGTGCCAGCATTCGGACGCGAGGCACTGAAGCTTTCTTT. Translated, it gives CASIRTRGTEAFF.

The chain is built from TRBV11-2 and TRBJ2-1; D gene uncertain. Germline V gene data show CDR1 as SGHAT and CDR2 as FQNNGV. This CDR3 region has 14 residues. Between the trimmed V and J ends, which lost 1 base and 2 bases, there was a span of 6 bases. CDR3 sequence: CASSLAGPYNEQFF. As DNA, the CDR3 is TGTGCCAGCAGCTTAGCGGGCCCCTACAATGAGCAGTTCTTC.

The chain couples TRBV7-2 to TRBJ2-7, with D possibly being TRBD1 or TRBD2 (7 bases each). The CDR3 spans 15 residues. Looked up from germline, CDR1 is SGHTA and CDR2 is FQGNSA. V lost 3 bases and J 3 bases, leaving 15 bases between the germline ends. CDR3 sequence (DNA): TGTGCCAGCAGCTTGGGGGGGGACAGCTTCTACGAGCAGTACTTC. It translates to CASSLGGDSFYEQYF.

This clone was detected only a few times. V is TRBV5-4 and J is TRBJ2-1; D may be TRBD1 or TRBD2 (6 bases each). Between the trimmed V and J ends, which lost 4 bases and 1 base, there was a span of 15 bases. Germline V gene lookup returns CDR1 SGHNT and CDR2 YYREEE (reference sequence). The CDR3 totals 16 residues. The CDR3 spells CASSLGGSASYNEQFF. The DNA for the CDR3 is TGTGCCAGCAGCCTCGGGGGCAGTGCTTCCTACAATGAGCAGTTCTTC. Complete variable domain (other parts from reference TRBV5-4 and TRBJ2-1): ETGVTQSPTHLIKTRGQQVTLRCSSQSGHNTVSWYQQALGQGPQFIFQYYREEENGRGNFPPRFSGLQFPNYSSELNVNALELDDSALYLCASSLGGSASYNEQFFGPGTRLTVL.

The chain combines TRBV19 with TRBJ2-5, with TRBD2 matching 7 bases. Germline lookup yields CDR1 LNHDA and CDR2 SQIVND (reference sequence). The CDR3 runs 13 residues. CDR3 residues: CAEVRLAWETQYF. In DNA form, the CDR3 reads TGTGCGGAGGTGCGACTAGCCTGGGAGACCCAGTACTTC.

This chain joins TRBV6-5 and TRBJ1-1, with D possibly being TRBD1 (6 bases). Per the germline V gene, CDR1 is MNHEY and CDR2 is SVGAGI. Trimming took off 0 bases at V and 1 base at J, with 9 bases between the two ends. The CDR3 extends over 15 amino acids. The chain's CDR3 is CASSYSGTQNTEAFF. CDR3 in DNA: TGTGCCAGCAGTTACTCGGGGACACAGAACACTGAAGCTTTCTTT.

J is TRBJ2-3 and V is TRBV6-4; no reliable D call. The CDR3 covers 11 residues. V lost 6 bases and J lost 5, with 6 bases in between. Germline loops: CDR1 MRHNA, CDR2 SNTAGT. CDR3 in DNA: TGTGCCAGCAGCTATCAAGATACGCAGTATTTT. Protein product: CASSYQDTQYF.

The V call is TRBV19, the J call TRBJ2-2; 11 bases map to TRBD1. Germline CDR1 and CDR2: LNHDA and SQIVND (reference sequence). This CDR3 spans 14 amino acids. V was pared by 7 bases and J by 4 bases, with 2 bases of the junction left unmatched. The CDR3 protein is CASTGTGGTGELFF. CDR3 DNA sequence: TGTGCCAGTACAGGGACAGGGGGCACCGGGGAGCTGTTTTTT.

The chain is built from TRBV6-1 and TRBJ2-3; D call uncertain. This CDR3 contains 14 residues. Trimming shortened V by 3 bases and J by 4 bases, and 11 bases separated the two germline ends. Per germline, CDR1 MNHNS and CDR2 SASEGT. CDR3 amino acids: CASSDLAASDTQYF. CDR3 coding DNA: TGTGCCAGCAGTGACCTTGCGGCCTCAGATACGCAGTATTTT.

This clone was found once. The chain couples TRBV6-4 to TRBJ1-4, with TRBD1 as a possible D gene (6 bases). V was shortened by 4 bases and J by 7 bases, with 16 bases between the two germline ends. Germline V gene data show CDR1 as MRHNA and CDR2 as SNTAGT. This CDR3 comprises 15 residues. The CDR3 reads CASSVGGEGGEKLFF. In DNA, the CDR3 is TGTGCCAGCAGTGTGGGGGGCGAAGGGGGTGAAAAACTGTTTTTT.

The rearrangement uses TRBV7-9 and TRBJ1-3, with 7 bases matching TRBD1. The V gene end was trimmed by 7 bases and the J gene end by 0 bases; junction bases not matched to a gene: 12. Looked up from germline, CDR1 is SEHNR and CDR2 is FQNEAQ (reference sequence). The CDR3 sequence is 17 residues long. CDR3 sequence reads: CASKVPGQLSSGNTIYF. Written as DNA, the CDR3 is TGTGCCAGCAAAGTCCCGGGACAGTTAAGCTCTGGAAACACCATATATTTT.

This rearrangement joins TRBV12-3 or TRBV12-4 to TRBJ1-1; possible D gene TRBD1, 5 bases. This CDR3 contains 13 residues. With 6 bases removed from V and 1 base from J, the gap between germline ends came to 9 bases. Here the CDR3 reads CASRDTGNTEAFF. CDR3 coding DNA: TGTGCCAGCAGGGATACAGGGAACACTGAAGCTTTCTTT.

J is TRBJ2-7 and V is TRBV6-1; 7 nucleotides line up with TRBD1. The CDR3 sequence is 15 residues long. J was trimmed by 0 bases and V by 1 base; bases with no gene match: 3. Germline values: CDR1 MNHNS, CDR2 SASEGT. The CDR3 loop is CASSEGTGFSYEQYF. The CDR3 nucleotides are TGTGCCAGCAGTGAAGGGACAGGTTTCTCCTACGAGCAGTACTTC.

The V call is TRBV10-3, the J call TRBJ2-1; TRBD2 matches at 11 bases. The ends lost 4 bases at V and 9 bases at J; junction bases unmatched: 11. From germline, CDR1 is ENHRY and CDR2 SYGVKD. This CDR3 contains 16 residues. The CDR3 DNA is TGTGCCATCAGTGGTGTTAGCGGGGGGGCCGATGGTGAGCAGTTCTTC. This encodes CAISGVSGGADGEQFF.

This clone was recorded a few times. The V call is TRBV19, the J call TRBJ2-2; TRBD2 matches at 7 bases. Germline CDR1 and CDR2: LNHDA and SQIVND (reference sequence). V lost 5 bases, J lost 5 bases, and 5 bases stayed unmatched. The CDR3 runs 14 residues. The CDR3 nucleotides read TGTGCCAGTAGTCCCTCGGGGGGAACCGGGGAGCTGTTTTTT. This sequence encodes CASSPSGGTGELFF. Variable domain in full (rest from reference TRBV19 and TRBJ2-2): DGGITQSPKYLFRKEGQNVTLSCEQNLNHDAMYWYRQDPGQGLRLIYYSQIVNDFQKGDIAEGYSVSREKKESFPLTVTSAQKNPTAFYLCASSPSGGTGELFFGEGSRLTVL.

V usage is TRBV6-5 and J usage is TRBJ1-2, with 7 bases aligning to TRBD1. Germline CDR1 is MNHEY and CDR2 is SVGAGI. Trimming at V came to 7 bases and at J to 3 bases, leaving 5 bases not matched to a gene. CDR3 size: 13 residues. CDR3 DNA sequence: TGTGCCAGCATGAGGGGGCAGGACTATGGCTACACCTTC. Its translation: CASMRGQDYGYTF.

The chain uses TRBV7-9 and TRBJ2-3, with D tentatively TRBD1 or TRBD2 (5 bases each). This CDR3 is built from 17 residues. In germline, CDR1 is SEHNR, CDR2 FQNEAQ (reference sequence). With 5 bases removed from V and 2 bases from J, the gap between germline ends came to 20 bases. The CDR3 sequence is CASSPGIGAIITDTQYF. The CDR3 DNA is TGTGCCAGCAGCCCCGGTATCGGGGCCATTATCACAGATACGCAGTATTTT.

V is TRBV3-1 (or the pseudogene TRBV3-2) and J is TRBJ1-1; D call uncertain. Looked up from germline, CDR1 is LGHDT and CDR2 is YNNKEL (reference sequence). The CDR3 runs 15 residues. Trimming stripped 1 base from V and 1 base from J, with 10 bases between. CDR3 in amino acids: CASSQGPGRNTEAFF. DNA for the CDR3: TGTGCCAGCAGCCAAGGTCCGGGCAGGAACACTGAAGCTTTCTTT.

The V gene is TRBV5-1, the J gene TRBJ2-7, with TRBD1 matching 7 bases. Trimming took 4 bases from V and 1 from J; bases not matched to a gene: 5. Germline lookup yields CDR1 SGHRS and CDR2 YFSETQ. The CDR3 extends over 14 amino acids. CDR3 sequence: CASSHRDRSYEQYF. DNA for the CDR3: TGCGCCAGCAGCCATAGGGACAGATCCTACGAGCAGTACTTC.

The CDR3 spells CASGSEGLNTGELFF. DNA of the CDR3: TGTGCCAGCGGGAGTGAGGGACTAAACACCGGGGAGCTGTTTTTT. The chain is built from TRBV19 and TRBJ2-2; 7 bases map to TRBD2. The CDR3 is made up of 15 amino acids. Trimming took 9 bases from V and 2 from J; bases not matched to a gene: 9. CDR1 and CDR2 (germline): LNHDA, SQIVND (reference sequence).

This sequence joins TRBV29-1 and TRBJ2-7; 8 bases line up with TRBD1. Germline-derived CDR1 and CDR2 are SQVTM and ANQGSEA. The CDR3 loop spans 22 amino acids. The J segment lost 3 bases and the V segment lost 0 bases, leaving 28 bases of the junction unmatched. CDR3 coding DNA: TGCAGCGTTGAAGATCCGCGTGGGACAGGTGGGCCCGACTATCACGGTGGCTACGAGCAGTACTTC. Protein: CSVEDPRGTGGPDYHGGYEQYF.

The chain has TRBV4-1 and TRBJ2-7; 8 nucleotides agree with TRBD1. Germline values: CDR1 MGHRA, CDR2 YSYEKL. V shed 0 bases, J shed 4 bases, and the junction held 5 bases outside the gene matches. The CDR3 is 15 residues long. This chain's CDR3 is CASSQEDRGGYEQYF. Written as DNA, the CDR3 is TGCGCCAGCAGCCAAGAAGACAGGGGAGGTTACGAGCAGTACTTC.

The chain recombines TRBV28 with TRBJ1-4, with D perhaps matching TRBD1 (6 bases). This CDR3 has 13 residues. Germline V CDR1 and CDR2: MDHEN, SYDVKM. V shed 7 bases and J shed 7 bases, with 13 bases lying between them. This CDR3 reads CASTSGQLEKLFF. The CDR3 bases are TGTGCCAGCACCTCCGGACAGCTTGAAAAACTGTTTTTT.

The CDR3 loop is CASRRQGHGYTF. CDR3 coding DNA: TGTGCCAGCAGGAGACAGGGACATGGCTACACCTTC. The rearrangement joins TRBV12-3 or TRBV12-4 to TRBJ1-2; 7 bases fit TRBD1. Losses at the gene ends were 6 bases for V and 6 bases for J; bases not matched to a gene: 4. This CDR3 is built from 12 residues.

V and J are TRBV5-1 and TRBJ2-2; 8 nucleotides agree with TRBD2. There are 15 residues in the CDR3. V lost 0 bases to trimming and J lost 2 bases; unmatched junction nucleotides: 0. The germline CDR1 and CDR2 sequences are SGHRS and YFSETQ. CDR3 in amino acids: CASSLVAGNTGELFF. The CDR3 DNA sequence: TGCGCCAGCAGCTTGGTAGCGGGAAACACCGGGGAGCTGTTTTTT.

This sequence joins TRBV24-1 and TRBJ2-3, with D possibly matching TRBD2 (6 bases). Germline-derived CDR1 and CDR2 are KGHDR and SFDVKD. V was clipped by 7 bases and J by 14 bases, with 12 bases between them. This CDR3 spans 10 amino acids. The CDR3 here is CATSGRVWYF. Written as DNA, the CDR3 is TGTGCCACCAGCGGGAGAGTTTGGTATTTT.